This TCR beta chain was recovered during a study of T cells in Graves' hyperthyroidism and ophthalmopathy. This clonotype was seen only a few times. TCR beta CDR3 sequences were amplified from RNA transcripts. Carried out on the TCR CDR3, a first-round RT-PCR used the HTBI primer set. Using its own MiXCR run on the multiplex PCR reads, TCRdb lists one record per CDR3 protein. The data contain 300,000 to 450,000 distinct CDR3 sequences, approximately 15% of them singletons. This CDR3 has 15 amino acids. V was trimmed by 5 bases and J by 6 bases, leaving 20 bases between them. Germline CDR1 and CDR2: SEHNR and FQNEAQ (reference sequence).

The sequenced sample was blood. This chain joins TRBV7-9 and TRBJ2-7; D could derive from TRBD1 or TRBD2 (6 bases each). This TCR came from a woman aged 55-70 years with Graves' hyperthyroidism. CDR3 region: CASSGDTGVLAEQYF. DNA for the CDR3: TGTGCCAGCAGCGGGGACACGGGAGTTTTAGCCGAGCAGTACTTC.